These 18 T cell receptor beta chains originate from one sample sequenced in a study of technical replicates of blood from several donors. TCRdb's table, derived via immunoSEQ multiplex PCR, lists solely in-frame clones and lacks some. The profile covers around 13,000 clones, with about 94% appearing a single time and 6.5% to 7.5% taken by the ten largest. Sequenced material: PBMCs. The receptors were gathered from a human donor in good health.

This sequence joins TRBV6-5 and TRBJ1-1; 7 nucleotides agree with TRBD1. Germline V CDR1 and CDR2: MNHEY, SVGAGI. There are 14 residues in the CDR3. V lost 2 bases, J lost 7 bases, and 7 bases stayed unmatched. As DNA, the CDR3 is TGTGCCAGCAGTTACGACAGGGATTACGGTGAAGCTTTCTTT. Translated, it gives CASSYDRDYGEAFF.

The chain combines TRBV10-2 with TRBJ2-3, with TRBD2 identical over 7 bases. This CDR3 is 16 amino acids long. V shed 0 bases and J 2 bases; nucleotides not matched to a gene: 5. CDR1 is WSHSY and CDR2 is SAAADI in the germline V gene. The CDR3 spells CASSESGAGATDTQYF. CDR3 sequence (DNA): TGCGCCAGCAGTGAGTCGGGTGCGGGAGCCACAGATACGCAGTATTTT.

J is TRBJ1-3 and V is TRBV6-5, with a tentative D call TRBD1 (5 bases). Germline V gene sequence: CDR1 MNHEY, CDR2 SVGAGI. The CDR3 length is 16 residues. The ends were cut back, 2 bases at V and 0 bases at J, with 11 bases in the middle. CDR3 protein: CASSYGAANSGNTIYF. For the CDR3, the DNA is TGTGCCAGCAGTTACGGGGCAGCGAACTCTGGAAACACCATATATTTT.

The V gene is TRBV28, the J gene TRBJ1-1, with D possibly TRBD1 on 5 matching bases. V lost 5 bases, J lost 2 bases, and 15 bases lay in between. There are 15 residues in the CDR3. Germline V gene data show CDR1 as MDHEN and CDR2 as SYDVKM. This CDR3 is CASSLYGASNTEAFF. CDR3 in DNA: TGTGCCAGCAGTCTCTATGGGGCCTCTAACACTGAAGCTTTCTTT. Full variable domain (remainder filled in from reference TRBV28 and TRBJ1-1): DVKVTQSSRYLVKRTGEKVFLECVQDMDHENMFWYRQDPGLGLRLIYFSYDVKMKEKGDIPEGYSVSREKKERFSLILESASTNQTSMYLCASSLYGASNTEAFFGQGTRLTVV.

This chain links TRBV7-9 with TRBJ2-5, with 12 bases lining up with TRBD2. After removal of 2 bases from V and 5 bases from J, the junction contained 0 bases not matched to a gene. CDR1 SEHNR and CDR2 FQNEAQ come from the germline V gene (reference sequence). This CDR3 is built from 14 residues. The CDR3 DNA follows: TGTGCCAGCAGCTTAACTAGCGGGAGGGAGACCCAGTACTTC. Translated: CASSLTSGRETQYF. Using reference TRBV7-9 and TRBJ2-5 for the parts outside the CDR3, the full variable domain is DTGVSQNPRHKITKRGQNVTFRCDPISEHNRLYWYRQTLGQGPEFLTYFQNEAQLEKSRLLSDRFSAERPKGSFSTLEIQRTEQGDSAMYLCASSLTSGRETQYFGPGTRLLVL.

This CDR3 reads CASSPGGLAGATDTQYF. The CDR3 region has the DNA TGCGCCAGCAGCCCAGGTGGTCTAGCGGGTGCCACAGATACGCAGTATTTT. The chain uses TRBV5-1 and TRBJ2-3; 8 bases are a match to TRBD2. The germline CDR1 and CDR2 sequences are SGHRS and YFSETQ. Unmatched junction bases numbered 12, after V lost 4 bases and J lost 2 bases. The CDR3 is made up of 17 amino acids.

The genes are TRBV10-1 and TRBJ1-3; 9 positions agree with TRBD1. J gave up 8 bases and V 3 bases, and 8 bases lay outside the gene matches. This CDR3 has 15 residues. Germline CDR1 reads WNHNN; CDR2 reads SYGVQD (reference sequence). The CDR3 reads CASSDGTGSKHTIYF. DNA for the CDR3: TGCGCCAGCAGTGACGGGACAGGGTCGAAACACACCATATATTTT.

This chain connects TRBV7-8 to TRBJ2-1; tentatively, D is TRBD2 (6 bases). The length of the CDR3 is 15 residues. V gave up 1 base and J gave up 5 bases, with 12 bases separating them. Germline V lookup: CDR1 SGHVS, CDR2 FQNEAQ. The CDR3: CASSLELAANNEQFF. The CDR3 nucleotides are TGTGCCAGCAGCTTAGAACTAGCAGCTAACAATGAGCAGTTCTTC. The full variable domain, its missing parts supplied by reference TRBV7-8 and TRBJ2-1, is GAGVSQSPRYKVAKRGQDVALRCDPISGHVSLFWYQQALGQGPEFLTYFQNEAQLDKSGLPSDRFFAERPEGSVSTLKIQRTQQEDSAVYLCASSLELAANNEQFFGPGTRLTVL.

The rearrangement joins TRBV10-1 to TRBJ2-5; D is perhaps TRBD1 (6 bases). V shed 4 bases and J shed 2 bases, with 14 bases lying between them. CDR1 is WNHNN and CDR2 is SYGVQD in the germline V gene (reference sequence). The length of the CDR3 is 15 residues. The CDR3 region is CASSVDSQGQETQYF. The CDR3 nucleotides are TGCGCCAGCAGTGTGGACAGCCAAGGGCAAGAGACCCAGTACTTC.

This chain uses TRBV30 with TRBJ1-2; TRBD1 might be the D (5 bases). Germline assignment: CDR1 GTSNPN and CDR2 SVGIG (reference sequence). Trimming stripped 0 bases from V and 8 bases from J, with 13 bases between. The CDR3 sequence is 13 residues long. CDR3: CAWSVDQGKGYTF. The CDR3 nucleotides are TGTGCCTGGAGTGTAGACCAGGGAAAGGGCTACACCTTC. Supplemented by reference TRBV30 and TRBJ1-2, the full variable domain reads SQTIHQWPATLVQPVGSPLSLECTVEGTSNPNLYWYRQAAGRGLQLLFYSVGIGQISSEVPQNLSASRPQDRQFILSSKKLLLSDSGFYLCAWSVDQGKGYTFGSGTRLTVV.

The CDR3 DNA reads as TGTGCCAGCAGTGACGGGCAGGGGGCTTTAGATGAGCAGTTCTTC. Its protein is CASSDGQGALDEQFF. The rearrangement uses TRBV6-4 and TRBJ2-1; 8 bases are shared with TRBD1. This CDR3 is built from 15 residues. J gave up 8 bases and V 2 bases, and 8 bases lay outside the gene matches. In germline, CDR1 is MRHNA, CDR2 SNTAGT.

The rearrangement joins TRBV6-5 to TRBJ2-1; no clear D gene. The V gene's germline CDR1 is MNHEY and CDR2 SVGAGI. The V end was cut by 1 base, the J end by 4 bases, with 8 bases between. CDR3 length equals 14 residues. The CDR3 DNA reads as TGTGCCAGCAGTTACTTTAACGGTTACAATGAGCAGTTCTTC. Translating gives CASSYFNGYNEQFF.

CDR3 sequence (DNA): TGCGCCAGCAGCTTGGGGGACAGGGGGATAACTAACTATGGCTACACCTTC. Amino acid sequence: CASSLGDRGITNYGYTF. V gene TRBV5-1 combines with J gene TRBJ1-2; 11 positions match TRBD1. CDR3 length equals 17 residues. Germline V gene sequence: CDR1 SGHRS, CDR2 YFSETQ. Trimming removed 0 bases from V and 0 bases from J; junction bases left unmatched: 4.

This clone has a handful of counts. The V call is TRBV7-3, the J call TRBJ2-1, with D possibly TRBD2 on 7 matching bases. The CDR3 contains 13 residues. The germline gives CDR1 SGHTA, CDR2 FQGTGA. V dropped 5 bases and J dropped 7 bases, with 12 bases sitting between them. The CDR3 DNA reads TGTGCCAGCAGCCTACAGGGAGGGAATGAGCAGTTCTTC. It is translated as CASSLQGGNEQFF.

CDR3 in DNA: TGCGCCAGCAAAGGCCGACTAGCGGGAGTGGAGGAGCAGTACTTC. This translates into CASKGRLAGVEEQYF. The chain carries TRBV5-1 and TRBJ2-7, with 12 bases matching TRBD2. Trimming removed 6 bases from V and 7 bases from J; junction bases left unmatched: 11. CDR1 and CDR2 (germline): SGHRS, YFSETQ. This CDR3 spans 15 amino acids.

This chain joins TRBV5-1 and TRBJ2-1, with 15 bases identical to TRBD2. V trimming: 4 bases; J trimming: 7 bases; junction bases outside the gene matches: 6. The CDR3 has 16 amino acids. Germline V lookup: CDR1 SGHRS, CDR2 YFSETQ. This CDR3 is CASSRYGLAGGNEQFF. In DNA, the CDR3 is TGCGCCAGCAGCAGGTATGGACTAGCGGGAGGGAATGAGCAGTTCTTC.

V is TRBV6-5 and J is TRBJ2-3, with TRBD1 matching 8 bases. Looked up from germline, CDR1 is MNHEY and CDR2 is SVGAGI. V shed 6 bases and J 2 bases; nucleotides not matched to a gene: 4. CDR3 length equals 14 residues. The DNA of the CDR3 is TGTGCCAGCAGCCCGGGACAGGTCACAGATACGCAGTATTTT. The encoded protein is CASSPGQVTDTQYF.

This clone was seen a single time. V and J are TRBV28 and TRBJ2-1, with D hard to call. With 6 bases removed from V and 6 bases from J, the gap between germline ends came to 15 bases. The germline CDR1 and CDR2 sequences are MDHEN and SYDVKM. The CDR3 spans 14 residues. CDR3 nucleotide sequence: TGTGCCAGCAGCATAATTGCAACGGTCAATGAGCAGTTCTTC. The encoded protein is CASSIIATVNEQFF.